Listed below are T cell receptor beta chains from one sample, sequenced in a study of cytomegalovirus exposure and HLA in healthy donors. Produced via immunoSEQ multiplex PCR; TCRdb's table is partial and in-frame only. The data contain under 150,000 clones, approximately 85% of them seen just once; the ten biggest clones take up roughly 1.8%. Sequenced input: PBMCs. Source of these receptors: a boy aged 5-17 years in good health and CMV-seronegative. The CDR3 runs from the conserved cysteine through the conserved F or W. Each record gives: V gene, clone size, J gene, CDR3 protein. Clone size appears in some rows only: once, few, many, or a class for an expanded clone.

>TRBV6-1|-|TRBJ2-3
CASSALPSTDTQYF
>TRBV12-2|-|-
CASRFIYSATFYEQYF
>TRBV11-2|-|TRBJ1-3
CASSLFSSGSGNTIYF
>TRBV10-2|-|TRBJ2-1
CASRVTLFGPNEQFF
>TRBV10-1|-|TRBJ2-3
CASSNSGRLTDTQYF
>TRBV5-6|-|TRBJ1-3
CASSLDRVGNTIYF
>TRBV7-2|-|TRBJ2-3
CASSFSGGPTSSSTDTQYF
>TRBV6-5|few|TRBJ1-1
CASRGGMNTEAFF
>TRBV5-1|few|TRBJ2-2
CASSVSNTGELFF
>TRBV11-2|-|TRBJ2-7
CASSHDSGTSSYEQYF
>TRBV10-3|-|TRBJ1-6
CAISESGTGGRSPLHF
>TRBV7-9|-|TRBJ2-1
CASSLLSLNEQFF
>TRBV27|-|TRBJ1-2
CASSDDRGLKGYTF
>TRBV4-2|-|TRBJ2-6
CASSQAPGQATSGANVLTF
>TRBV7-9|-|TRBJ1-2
CASSLAGASYTF
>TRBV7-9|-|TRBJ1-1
CASSLQNTEAFF
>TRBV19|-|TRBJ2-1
CASRGLAGLYNEQFF
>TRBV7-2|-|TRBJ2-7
CASSSLRDSPYEQYF
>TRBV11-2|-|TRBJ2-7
CASSPTGGTYEQYF
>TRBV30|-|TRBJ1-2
CAWSGGDTGGVYGYTF
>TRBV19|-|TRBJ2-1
CASGRRYNEQFF
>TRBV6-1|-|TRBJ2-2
CASSEEVSGITGELFF
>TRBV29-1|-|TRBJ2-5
CSVFDSGETQYF
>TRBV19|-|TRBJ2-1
CASSGGNEQFF
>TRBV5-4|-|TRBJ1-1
CASSLGQVLTEAFF
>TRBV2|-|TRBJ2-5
CAGLSALKETQYF
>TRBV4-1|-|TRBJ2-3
CASSQDTAGGSDTQYF
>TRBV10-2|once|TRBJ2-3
CASSEPGQLKDTQYF
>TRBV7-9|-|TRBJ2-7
CASSWDYYEQYF
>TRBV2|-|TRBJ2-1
CASSQRGEQFF
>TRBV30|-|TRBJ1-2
CAWNEKYGYTF